A selection of T cell receptor beta chains follows, all from one sample in a study of OX40 agonist ivuxolimab in advanced cancers. Produced via immunoSEQ multiplex PCR; TCRdb's table is partial and in-frame only. This sample carries tens of thousands of clones, around 90% of them seen once, and the ten largest clones take 2.8%. The input for sequencing was CD4+ or CD8+ T cells sorted from blood, taken in a trial of the OX40 agonist ivuxolimab. These TCRs come from an adult with an advanced solid tumor such as melanoma, head and neck, liver or kidney cancer. CDR3s include the opening cysteine and the closing phenylalanine or tryptophan. A D gene is named only where the DNA matches it firmly. Rows give clone size only sometimes, using once, few, many, or a class for an expanded clone.

V,J,D,size,CDR3,DNA
TRBV14,TRBJ2-2,-,-,CASQFRDLDTGELFF,TGTGCCAGCCAATTCAGGGACTTGGACACCGGGGAGCTGTTTTTT
TRBV28,TRBJ2-7,-,-,CASSLIAAGHYEQYF,TGTGCCAGCAGTTTAATCGCGGCAGGACACTACGAGCAGTACTTC
TRBV5-6,TRBJ2-7,-,-,CASSWGVYEQYF,TGTGCCAGCAGCTGGGGGGTCTACGAGCAGTACTTC
TRBV7-9,TRBJ2-2,-,-,CASSLASSRGTGELFF,TGTGCCAGCAGCTTAGCGAGTTCGAGGGGCACCGGGGAGCTGTTTTTT
TRBV10-1,TRBJ2-5,TRBD2,once,CASSESVGASGQETQYF,TGCGCCAGCAGTGAGTCGGTGGGGGCTAGCGGGCAAGAGACCCAGTACTTC
TRBV19,TRBJ1-1,-,few,CASSSGAGGTEAFF,TGTGCCAGTAGTTCAGGGGCGGGTGGCACTGAAGCTTTCTTT
TRBV18,TRBJ2-2,TRBD2,-,CASSPRRTSESTGELFF,TGTGCCAGCTCACCACGGCGGACTAGCGAGAGCACCGGGGAGCTGTTTTTT
TRBV2,TRBJ1-6,-,-,CASSYLGGNYNSPLHF,TGTGCCAGCAGTTACCTTGGGGGGAACTATAATTCACCCCTCCACTTT
TRBV2,TRBJ2-7,-,once,CASSDFSYEQYF,TGTGCCAGCAGTGACTTTTCCTACGAGCAGTACTTC
TRBV7-3,TRBJ2-3,TRBD1,-,CASSPGRRGNTDTQYF,TGTGCCAGCAGCCCTGGCCGCAGGGGGAACACAGATACGCAGTATTTT
TRBV30,TRBJ1-4,TRBD1,-,CAWSGDRVFNEKLFF,TGTGCCTGGAGTGGGGACAGGGTGTTTAATGAAAAACTGTTTTTT
TRBV6-4,TRBJ2-4,-,-,CASVARGSGLYKNIQYF,TGTGCCAGTGTTGCCCGCGGCAGTGGACTGTACAAAAACATTCAGTACTTC
TRBV4-1,TRBJ2-2,TRBD1,once,CASSPGTGAVGELFF,TGCGCCAGCAGCCCGGGGACAGGGGCCGTCGGGGAGCTGTTTTTT
TRBV28,TRBJ1-3,-,-,CASTWVGLSGNTIYF,TGTGCCAGCACCTGGGTAGGCCTCTCTGGAAACACCATATATTTT
TRBV19,TRBJ1-5,-,-,CASKVVWGGAYQPQHF,TGTGCCAGTAAGGTAGTTTGGGGGGGCGCGTATCAGCCCCAGCATTTT
TRBV6-1,TRBJ1-4,TRBD1,-,CASSAQRRTGSGEKLFF,TGTGCCAGCAGTGCACAGAGACGGACAGGGTCGGGTGAAAAACTGTTTTTT
TRBV7-9,TRBJ2-1,-,once,CASASRDSFNEQFF,TGTGCCAGCGCCAGCCGGGACTCCTTCAATGAGCAGTTCTTC
TRBV11-2,TRBJ2-1,-,once,CASSATRGHEQFF,TGTGCCAGCAGCGCTACCAGGGGTCATGAGCAGTTCTTC
TRBV28,TRBJ2-1,-,-,CASSLYTSGNEQFF,TGTGCCAGCAGTTTATATACTAGTGGGAATGAGCAGTTCTTC
TRBV7-6,TRBJ2-7,-,-,CASSLAGEIAVF,TGTGCCAGCAGCTTAGCAGGAGAGATTGCAGTGTTC
TRBV2,TRBJ1-3,-,-,CASKMSGSSGNTIYF,TGTGCCAGCAAAATGAGTGGGAGCTCTGGAAACACCATATATTTT
TRBV10-3,TRBJ2-3,TRBD1,-,CATGGQGITDTQYF,TGTGCCACGGGCGGACAGGGCATCACAGATACGCAGTATTTT
TRBV19,TRBJ1-5,TRBD1,-,CASSRDRANQPQHF,TGTGCCAGTAGTCGGGACAGGGCGAATCAGCCCCAGCATTTT
TRBV2,TRBJ2-1,TRBD2,-,CASSAAGTSSNEQFF,TGTGCCAGCAGCGCAGCCGGGACTAGTTCCAATGAGCAGTTCTTC
TRBV27,TRBJ1-1,-,-,CASSPQTGLTEAFF,TGTGCCAGCAGTCCGCAAACAGGTTTGACTGAAGCTTTCTTT
TRBV30,TRBJ2-2,-,-,CAWSLGGELFF,TGTGCCTGGAGCCTAGGGGGGGAGCTGTTTTTT
TRBV5-5,TRBJ2-1,-,-,CASSLEAGSPYNEQFF,TGTGCCAGCAGCTTGGAAGCCGGGAGCCCCTACAATGAGCAGTTCTTC
TRBV6-6,TRBJ1-5,-,once,CASSSVGQNQPQHF,TGTGCCAGCAGTTCCGTGGGACAAAATCAGCCCCAGCATTTT
TRBV18,TRBJ2-7,-,-,CASSPGRSSEQYF,TGTGCCAGCTCACCAGGCAGGTCCTCCGAGCAGTACTTC
TRBV27,TRBJ2-5,-,-,CASSLWEEGQYF,TGTGCCAGCAGTTTGTGGGAAGAGGGGCAGTACTTC
TRBV19,TRBJ1-5,-,-,CASTLRGQFYSNQPQHF,TGTGCCAGTACCCTCCGGGGCCAGTTTTATAGCAATCAGCCCCAGCATTTT
TRBV11-2,TRBJ2-1,-,-,CASRIPGGFAEQFF,TGTGCCAGCAGGATCCCGGGCGGGTTCGCTGAGCAGTTCTTC
TRBV6-5,TRBJ2-5,-,-,CASRSPGAETQYF,TGTGCCAGCAGATCCCCCGGGGCAGAGACCCAGTACTTC
TRBV28,TRBJ2-5,-,-,CASSLFPGVETQYF,TGTGCCAGCAGTTTATTTCCGGGAGTAGAGACCCAGTACTTC
TRBV5-1,TRBJ2-7,-,once,CASSLGKGISYEQYF,TGCGCCAGCAGCTTGGGTAAGGGTATCTCCTACGAGCAGTACTTC
TRBV10-3,TRBJ1-2,TRBD1,-,CAISGRGNYGYTF,TGTGCCATCAGTGGCAGGGGGAACTATGGCTACACCTTC
TRBV7-8,TRBJ1-2,TRBD1,-,CASSPTGGKFGGYTF,TGTGCCAGCAGCCCTACAGGGGGCAAGTTCGGTGGCTACACCTTC
TRBV18,TRBJ1-1,-,once,CASSQGVDTEAFF,TGTGCCAGCTCACAGGGGGTAGACACTGAAGCTTTCTTT
TRBV28,TRBJ1-1,-,-,CASRRGGDTEAFF,TGTGCCTCCAGAAGGGGTGGGGACACTGAAGCTTTCTTT
TRBV14,TRBJ2-7,-,-,CASSYSYSYEQYF,TGTGCCAGCAGCTACTCTTACTCCTACGAGCAGTACTTC
TRBV19,TRBJ1-1,-,-,CASSIPGMENTEAFF,TGTGCCAGTAGTATCCCAGGAATGGAGAACACTGAAGCTTTCTTT
TRBV5-1,TRBJ1-4,TRBD1,-,CASSTGQGASNEKLFF,TGCGCCAGCAGCACGGGACAGGGGGCTTCTAATGAAAAACTGTTTTTT
TRBV5-8,TRBJ2-6,-,once,CASTSGAGANVLTF,TGTGCCAGCACCTCGGGAGCTGGGGCCAACGTCCTGACTTTC
TRBV7-9,TRBJ2-5,TRBD2,-,CASSFTGRADYF,TGTGCCAGCAGCTTCACCGGGAGGGCCGACTACTTC
TRBV4-1,TRBJ2-2,-,-,CASSQVDSNTGELFF,TGCGCCAGCAGCCAAGTAGACAGCAACACCGGGGAGCTGTTTTTT
TRBV7-3,TRBJ2-3,-,-,CASSLGGTDTQYF,TGTGCCAGCAGCTTAGGAGGCACAGATACGCAGTATTTT
TRBV5-1,TRBJ2-1,TRBD2,once,CASRASGRAPHEQFF,TGCGCCAGCAGGGCCAGCGGGAGGGCCCCGCATGAGCAGTTCTTC
TRBV18,TRBJ2-5,TRBD1,-,CASSLGQAHQYF,TGTGCCAGCTCACTTGGACAGGCCCACCAGTACTTC
TRBV27,TRBJ1-2,TRBD1,-,CASSLRQGAGYTF,TGTGCCAGCAGTTTACGACAGGGGGCAGGCTACACCTTC
TRBV7-2,TRBJ2-7,TRBD2,-,CASSGRGLAGGYEQYF,TGTGCCAGCAGCGGCCGCGGGCTAGCGGGAGGTTACGAGCAGTACTTC
TRBV11-2,TRBJ1-6,-,-,CASSLSGRENSPLHF,TGTGCCAGCAGCTTATCGGGACGGGAGAATTCACCCCTCCACTTT
TRBV5-1,TRBJ2-1,-,-,CASSLAGAGYNEQFF,TGCGCCAGCAGCTTGGCCGGGGCTGGCTACAATGAGCAGTTCTTC
TRBV19,TRBJ1-3,-,-,CASSQGPTGNTIYF,TGTGCCAGTAGTCAGGGACCTACTGGAAACACCATATATTTT